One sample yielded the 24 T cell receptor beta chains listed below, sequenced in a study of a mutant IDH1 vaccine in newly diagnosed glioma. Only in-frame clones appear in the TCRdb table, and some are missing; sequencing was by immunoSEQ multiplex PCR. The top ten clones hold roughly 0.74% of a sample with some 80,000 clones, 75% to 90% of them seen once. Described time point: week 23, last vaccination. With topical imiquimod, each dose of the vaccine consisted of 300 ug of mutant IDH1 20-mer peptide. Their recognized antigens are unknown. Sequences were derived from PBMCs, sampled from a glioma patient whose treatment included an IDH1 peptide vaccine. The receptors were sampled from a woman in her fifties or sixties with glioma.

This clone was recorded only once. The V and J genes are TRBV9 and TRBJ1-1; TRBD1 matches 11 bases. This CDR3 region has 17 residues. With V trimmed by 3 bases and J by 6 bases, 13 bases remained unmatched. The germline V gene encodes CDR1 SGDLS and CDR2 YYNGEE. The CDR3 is CASSAPGTGGIRPEAFF. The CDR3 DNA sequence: TGTGCCAGCAGCGCCCCGGGGACAGGGGGTATCCGCCCTGAAGCTTTCTTT.

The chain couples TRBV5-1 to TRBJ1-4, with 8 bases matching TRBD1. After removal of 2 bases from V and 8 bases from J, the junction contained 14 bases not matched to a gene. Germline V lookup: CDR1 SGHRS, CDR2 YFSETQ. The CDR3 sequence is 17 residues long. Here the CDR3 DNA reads TGCGCCAGCAGCTTATCCCCGCTCACAGGGGGGAACGAAAAACTGTTTTTT. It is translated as CASSLSPLTGGNEKLFF.

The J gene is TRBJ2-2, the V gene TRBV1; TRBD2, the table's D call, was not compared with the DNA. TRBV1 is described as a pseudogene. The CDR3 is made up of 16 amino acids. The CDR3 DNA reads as TGCACCAGCAGTCATCGGACTAGCGGGAGGTCCGGGGAGCTGTTTTTT. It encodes CTSSHRTSGRSGELFF.

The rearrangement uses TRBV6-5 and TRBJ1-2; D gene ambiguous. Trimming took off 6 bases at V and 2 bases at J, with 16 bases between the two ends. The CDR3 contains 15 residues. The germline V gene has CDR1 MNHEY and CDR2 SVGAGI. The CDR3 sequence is CASSPTADPNYGYTF. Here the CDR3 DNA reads TGTGCCAGCAGCCCCACCGCGGACCCCAACTATGGCTACACCTTC.

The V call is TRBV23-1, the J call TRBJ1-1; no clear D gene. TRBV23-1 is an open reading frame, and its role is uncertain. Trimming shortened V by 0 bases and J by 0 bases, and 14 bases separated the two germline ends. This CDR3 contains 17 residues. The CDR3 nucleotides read TGCGCCAGCAGTCAATCGAGAACAGACGGACTGAACACTGAAGCTTTCTTT. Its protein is CASSQSRTDGLNTEAFF.

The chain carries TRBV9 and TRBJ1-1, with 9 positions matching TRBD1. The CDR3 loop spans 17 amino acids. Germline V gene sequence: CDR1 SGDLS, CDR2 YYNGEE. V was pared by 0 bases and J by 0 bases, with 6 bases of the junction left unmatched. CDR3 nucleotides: TGTGCCAGCAGCGTAGCTACGGGGACAGGGATGAACACTGAAGCTTTCTTT. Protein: CASSVATGTGMNTEAFF.

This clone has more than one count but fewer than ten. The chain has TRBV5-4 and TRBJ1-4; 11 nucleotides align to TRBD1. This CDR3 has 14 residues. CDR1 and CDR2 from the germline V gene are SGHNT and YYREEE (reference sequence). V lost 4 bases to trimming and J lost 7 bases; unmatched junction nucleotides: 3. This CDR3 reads CASSRTGGPEKLFF. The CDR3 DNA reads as TGTGCCAGCAGCAGGACAGGGGGCCCTGAAAAACTGTTTTTT.

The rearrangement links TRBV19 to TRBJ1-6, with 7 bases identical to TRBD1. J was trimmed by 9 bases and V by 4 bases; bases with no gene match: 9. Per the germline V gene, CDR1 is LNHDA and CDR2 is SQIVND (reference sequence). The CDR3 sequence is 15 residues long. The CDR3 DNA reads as TGTGCCAGTAGTAGCGGACAGGCAGGAGGTTCACCCCTCCACTTT. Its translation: CASSSGQAGGSPLHF.

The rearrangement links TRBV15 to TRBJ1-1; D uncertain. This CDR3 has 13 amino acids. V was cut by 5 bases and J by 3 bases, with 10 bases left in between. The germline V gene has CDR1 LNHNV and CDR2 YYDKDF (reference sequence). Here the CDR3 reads CATSRRRDTEAFF. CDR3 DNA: TGTGCCACCAGCCGTCGCCGGGACACTGAAGCTTTCTTT.

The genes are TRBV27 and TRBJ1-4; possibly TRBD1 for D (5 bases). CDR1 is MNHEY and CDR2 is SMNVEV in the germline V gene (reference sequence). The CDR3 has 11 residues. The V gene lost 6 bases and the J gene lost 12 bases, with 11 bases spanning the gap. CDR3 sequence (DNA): TGTGCCAGCAGGCCTTGGGACGAACTGTTTTTT. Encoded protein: CASRPWDELFF.

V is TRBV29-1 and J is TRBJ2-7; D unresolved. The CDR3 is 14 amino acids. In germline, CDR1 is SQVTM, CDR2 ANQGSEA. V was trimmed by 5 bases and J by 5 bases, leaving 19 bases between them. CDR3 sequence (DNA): TGCAGCGTTCAAGGCGAGCGCCCTGGGGACGAGCAGTACTTC. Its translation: CSVQGERPGDEQYF.

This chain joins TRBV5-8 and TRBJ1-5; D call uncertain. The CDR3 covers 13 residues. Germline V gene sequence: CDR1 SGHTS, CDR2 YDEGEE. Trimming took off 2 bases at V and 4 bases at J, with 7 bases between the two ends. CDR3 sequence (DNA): TGTGCCAGCAGCTTAGACGGTAATCAGCCCCAGCATTTT. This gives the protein CASSLDGNQPQHF. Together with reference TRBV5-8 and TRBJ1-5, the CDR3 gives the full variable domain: EAGVTQSPTHLIKTRGQQATLRCSPISGHTSVYWYQQALGLGLQFLLWYDEGEERNRGNFPPRFSGRQFPNYSSELNVNALELEDSALYLCASSLDGNQPQHFGDGTRLSIL.

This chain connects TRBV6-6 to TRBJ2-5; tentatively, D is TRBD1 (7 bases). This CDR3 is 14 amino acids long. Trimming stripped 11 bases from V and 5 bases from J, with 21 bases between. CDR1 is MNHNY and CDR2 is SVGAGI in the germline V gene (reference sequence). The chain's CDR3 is CASRGRQGSETQYF. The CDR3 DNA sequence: TGTGCCTCTCGGGGGAGACAGGGCTCCGAGACCCAGTACTTC.

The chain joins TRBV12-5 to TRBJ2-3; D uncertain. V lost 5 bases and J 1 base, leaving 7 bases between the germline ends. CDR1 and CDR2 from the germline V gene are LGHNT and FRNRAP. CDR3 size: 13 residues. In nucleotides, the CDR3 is TGTGCTAGTGGTCCGTCGGGCACAGATACGCAGTATTTT. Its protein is CASGPSGTDTQYF.

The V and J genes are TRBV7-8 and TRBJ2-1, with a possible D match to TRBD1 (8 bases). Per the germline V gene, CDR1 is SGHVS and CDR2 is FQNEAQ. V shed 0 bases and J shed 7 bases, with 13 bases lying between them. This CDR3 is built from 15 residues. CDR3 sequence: CASSLAVQGGNEQFF. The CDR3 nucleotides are TGTGCCAGCAGCTTAGCCGTACAGGGGGGGAATGAGCAGTTCTTC.

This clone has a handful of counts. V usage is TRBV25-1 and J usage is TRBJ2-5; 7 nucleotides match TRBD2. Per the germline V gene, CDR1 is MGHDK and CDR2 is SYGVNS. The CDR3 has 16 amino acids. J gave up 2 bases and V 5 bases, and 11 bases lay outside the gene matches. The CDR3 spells CASSPGEGREQETQYF. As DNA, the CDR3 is TGTGCCAGCAGTCCCGGGGAGGGGCGGGAACAAGAGACCCAGTACTTC.

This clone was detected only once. CDR3 in DNA: TGTGCCAGCAGCCTCGGGGGGAGGGCCCGGGAGACCCAGTACTTC. Its protein is CASSLGGRARETQYF. The chain uses TRBV5-6 and TRBJ2-5, with 7 nucleotides matching TRBD2. Losses at the gene ends were 4 bases for V and 5 bases for J; bases not matched to a gene: 11. This CDR3 region has 15 residues. The germline V gene has CDR1 SGHDT and CDR2 YYEEEE.

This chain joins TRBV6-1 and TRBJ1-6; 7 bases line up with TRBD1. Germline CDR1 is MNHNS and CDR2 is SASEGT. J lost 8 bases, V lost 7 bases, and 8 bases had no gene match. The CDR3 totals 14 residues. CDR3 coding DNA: TGTGCCAGCATGCTGAACAGGGGATATTCACCCCTCCACTTT. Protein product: CASMLNRGYSPLHF.

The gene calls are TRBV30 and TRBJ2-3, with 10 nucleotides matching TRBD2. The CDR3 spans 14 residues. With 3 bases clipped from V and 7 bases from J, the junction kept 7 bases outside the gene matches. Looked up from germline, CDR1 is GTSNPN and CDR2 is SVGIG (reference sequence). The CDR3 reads CAWRPSGSLNTQYF. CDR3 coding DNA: TGTGCCTGGAGGCCTAGCGGGAGCTTAAATACGCAGTATTTT.

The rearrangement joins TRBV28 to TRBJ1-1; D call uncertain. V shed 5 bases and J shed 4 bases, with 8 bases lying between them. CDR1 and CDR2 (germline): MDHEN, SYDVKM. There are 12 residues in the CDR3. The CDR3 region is CASSPLVTEAFF. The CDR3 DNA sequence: TGTGCCAGCAGTCCCCTAGTCACTGAAGCTTTCTTT.

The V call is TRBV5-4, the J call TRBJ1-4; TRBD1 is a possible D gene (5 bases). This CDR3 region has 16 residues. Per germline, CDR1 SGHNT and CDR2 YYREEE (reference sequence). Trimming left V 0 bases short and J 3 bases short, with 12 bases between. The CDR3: CASSLGQGQANEKLFF. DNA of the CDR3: TGTGCCAGCAGCTTGGGGCAGGGCCAAGCTAATGAAAAACTGTTTTTT. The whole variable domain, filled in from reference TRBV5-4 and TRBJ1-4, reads ETGVTQSPTHLIKTRGQQVTLRCSSQSGHNTVSWYQQALGQGPQFIFQYYREEENGRGNFPPRFSGLQFPNYSSELNVNALELDDSALYLCASSLGQGQANEKLFFGSGTQLSVL.

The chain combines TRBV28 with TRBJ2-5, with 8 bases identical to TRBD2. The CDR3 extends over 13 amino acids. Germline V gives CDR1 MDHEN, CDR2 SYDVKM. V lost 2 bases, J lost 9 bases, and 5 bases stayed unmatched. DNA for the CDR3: TGTGCCAGCAGTTTAACGGGGCGGGAGGCCCAGTACTTC. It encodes CASSLTGREAQYF.

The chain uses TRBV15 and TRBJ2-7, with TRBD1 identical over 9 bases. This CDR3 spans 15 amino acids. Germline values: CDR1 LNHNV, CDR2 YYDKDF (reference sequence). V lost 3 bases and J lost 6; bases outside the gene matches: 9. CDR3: CATSSPGQGVPEQYF. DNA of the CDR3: TGTGCCACCAGCAGTCCGGGACAGGGCGTTCCCGAGCAGTACTTC.

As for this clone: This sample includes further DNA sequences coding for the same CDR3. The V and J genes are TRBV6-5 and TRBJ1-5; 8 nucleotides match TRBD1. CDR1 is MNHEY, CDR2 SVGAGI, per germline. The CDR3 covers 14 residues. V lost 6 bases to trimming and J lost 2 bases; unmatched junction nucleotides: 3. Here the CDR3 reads CASSSTGGNQPQHF. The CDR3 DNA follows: TGTGCCAGCAGCTCGACAGGGGGCAATCAGCCCCAGCATTTT.